This is a list of T cell receptor beta chains from one sample in a study of shared T cell receptors in the human thymus. Sequenced by immunoSEQ multiplex PCR; TCRdb stores in-frame clones only, minus some. The data show 600,000 to 900,000 clones, approximately 83% seen once. A further study also used this sample, focusing on human thymus T cells.

Material: thymocytes. Every receptor here comes from a girl less than two years old with a congenital heart defect. Both conserved end residues are part of each CDR3. A D gene is named only where the DNA matches it firmly. Expanded clones are given a class, and other clones once, few, many or no size at all.

size	D	V	J	DNA	CDR3
NA	NA	TRBV13	TRBJ1-2	TGTGCCAGCAGCTTAGGCAGGGTCTATGGCTACACCTTC	CASSLGRVYGYTF
NA	TRBD1	TRBV6-1	TRBJ2-6	TGTGCCAGCAGTGAATTTTGTCTCGCGCCGGGACAGGGGCGCTCTGGGGCCAACGTCCTGACTTTC	CASSEFCLAPGQGRSGANVLTF
NA	TRBD1	TRBV5-4	TRBJ2-4	TGTGCCAGCAGCTGGGGACAGCCAGGAGAACCCAAAAACATTCAGTACTTC	CASSWGQPGEPKNIQYF
NA	TRBD1	TRBV7-9	TRBJ1-2	TGTGCCAGCAGCTTGACGGATACAGGGGGCTATGGCTACACCTTC	CASSLTDTGGYGYTF
NA	TRBD1	TRBV2	TRBJ1-1	TGTGCCAGCAGTCTACGACAGGGGGCAAGCACTGAAGCTTTCTTT	CASSLRQGASTEAFF
NA	NA	TRBV5-4	TRBJ1-2	TGTGCCAGCAGCTTGGGCGTGCGGCAGGGTAACTATGGCTACACCTTC	CASSLGVRQGNYGYTF
NA	NA	TRBV2	TRBJ2-1	TGTGCCAGCAGTGAAATGCGCGGGGGCCAGAGCAATGAGCAGTTCTTC	CASSEMRGGQSNEQFF
NA	NA	TRBV5-1	TRBJ1-4	TGCGCCAGCACAATTGGGAGACAGGACATCTCCATCAATGAAAAACTGTTTTTT	CASTIGRQDISINEKLFF
NA	NA	TRBV27	TRBJ2-1	TGTGCCAGCAGTTTATTTAAACTAGCTCTCGGCAATGAGCAGTTCTTC	CASSLFKLALGNEQFF
NA	TRBD2	TRBV5-4	TRBJ2-3	TGTGCCAGCAGCTTGGACGGGGGGTTCACAGATACGCAGTATTTT	CASSLDGGFTDTQYF
NA	TRBD2	TRBV6-5	TRBJ2-5	TGTGCCAGCAGGCAGACTAGCGGGGGCGAGACCCAGTACTTC	CASRQTSGGETQYF
NA	TRBD1	TRBV6-5	TRBJ2-7	TGTGCCGACACAGGGGGAATTACCTACGAGCAGTACTTC	CADTGGITYEQYF
NA	NA	TRBV9	TRBJ2-2	TGTGCCAGCAGCTCCAACGGGACCGGGGAGCTGTTTTTT	CASSSNGTGELFF
NA	NA	TRBV14	TRBJ1-1	TGTGCCAGCAGCCCCAGGGGCCCTAACGCTGAAGCTTTCTTT	CASSPRGPNAEAFF
once	TRBD2	TRBV4-1	TRBJ2-7	TGCGCCAGCAGCCAAGCCCCGGGACTAGGGACCGAAGCCTACGAGCAGTACTTC	CASSQAPGLGTEAYEQYF
NA	NA	TRBV29-1	TRBJ2-5	TGCAGCGTTGAAGATCGAATGTGGCGGGGATACCAAGAGACCCAGTACTTC	CSVEDRMWRGYQETQYF
NA	TRBD2	TRBV5-1	TRBJ2-5	TGCGCCAGCAGCCCCCAAGGGACTAGGGAGACCCAGTACTTC	CASSPQGTRETQYF
NA	NA	TRBV6-4	TRBJ1-6	TGTGCCAGCAGTCGGGAGCGAAATTCACCCCTCCACTTT	CASSRERNSPLHF
NA	TRBD1	TRBV4-1	TRBJ1-2	TGCGCCAGCAGCCAGGGACAGGGGGCGAAAGGCTACACCTTC	CASSQGQGAKGYTF
once	NA	TRBV14	TRBJ1-4	TGTGCCAGCAGCCACGCCAGGGAATATGAAAAACTGTTTTTT	CASSHAREYEKLFF
NA	TRBD1	TRBV4-1	TRBJ2-2	TGCGCCAGCAGCCAAGTCGGGACAGGACGCACCGGGGAGCTGTTTTTT	CASSQVGTGRTGELFF
NA	NA	TRBV21-1	TRBJ1-6	TGTGCCAGCGCCAGATCCTCCGGGACAGGGGCATCACCCCTCCACTTT	CASARSSGTGASPLHF
NA	NA	TRBV4-1	TRBJ1-1	TGCGCCAGCAGCCAAGCCCCAGGGTCCCTGAACACTGAAGCTTTCTTT	CASSQAPGSLNTEAFF
NA	NA	TRBV14	TRBJ1-4	TGTGCCAGCAGCCCCATTTACAGGGCCACTAATGAAAAACTGTTTTTT	CASSPIYRATNEKLFF
NA	NA	TRBV5-1	TRBJ2-1	TGCGCCAGCAGCTCCTTTCGTGAGGGGGTTCCCTACAATGAGCAGTTCTTC	CASSSFREGVPYNEQFF
NA	NA	TRBV5-4	TRBJ1-2	TGTGCCAGCAGCCCTATCCCTCAGGAACCCTATGGCTACACCTTC	CASSPIPQEPYGYTF
NA	NA	TRBV4-1	TRBJ1-2	TGCGCCAGCAGCCAAGCTCACGGGGGAGGCTACACCTTC	CASSQAHGGGYTF
NA	TRBD2	TRBV11-2	TRBJ2-1	TGTGCCAGCAGCTGCTACGGGGGGGCCGATGAGCAGTTCTTC	CASSCYGGADEQFF
once	TRBD1	TRBV7-9	TRBJ2-7	TGTGCCAGCAGCTTAGGACAGGGCAACTACGAGCAGTACTTC	CASSLGQGNYEQYF
once	TRBD1	TRBV15	TRBJ1-6	TGTGCCACCAGCAGGTACCAACAGGGGGCATATTCACCCCTCCACTTT	CATSRYQQGAYSPLHF
NA	NA	TRBV6-5	TRBJ2-7	TGTGCCAGCAGTTACTCTTCCGAGGGGGTCTCCTACGAGCAGTACTTC	CASSYSSEGVSYEQYF
once	NA	TRBV7-2	TRBJ1-1	TGTGCCAGCAGGCCTATTACGGGGGGAGGGACTGAAGCTTTCTTT	CASRPITGGGTEAFF
NA	TRBD2	TRBV10-3	TRBJ2-7	TGTGCCATCAGCGGGGGGGCCTACGAGCAGTACTTC	CAISGGAYEQYF
NA	NA	TRBV19	TRBJ1-2	TGTGCCAGTAGTAACGGACAGCCATATGGCTACACCTTC	CASSNGQPYGYTF
NA	NA	TRBV28	TRBJ2-2	TGTGCCATCTCGCCTCCAAGGACAGCTGACACCGGGGAGCTGTTTTTT	CAISPPRTADTGELFF
NA	NA	TRBV12-5	TRBJ2-3	TGTGCTAGTGGTTTGGGACAGAGAGGCACAGATACGCAGTATTTT	CASGLGQRGTDTQYF
NA	NA	TRBV15	TRBJ1-2	TGTGCCACCAGCAGAACTCAATTCAACTATGGCTACACCTTC	CATSRTQFNYGYTF
NA	NA	TRBV18	TRBJ1-1	TGTGCCAGCTCACCACCGAGAAGTCTGGCTTTCTTT	CASSPPRSLAFF
once	NA	TRBV7-2	TRBJ1-2	TGTGCCAGCAGCTCCAACTCCTATGGCTACACCTTC	CASSSNSYGYTF
NA	NA	TRBV10-3	TRBJ1-5	TGTGCCATCAGTAAAGAAACAGGAAGGCCCCAGCATTTT	CAISKETGRPQHF
NA	TRBD1	TRBV5-1	TRBJ2-7	TGCGCCAGCACGCTGGGGACAGACTCCTACGAGCAGTACTTC	CASTLGTDSYEQYF